A single sample gave rise to the 17 T cell receptor beta chains below, sequenced in a study of neoadjuvant anti-PD-1 for oral cavity cancer. Sequencing used immunoSEQ multiplex PCR; TCRdb keeps in-frame clones, though not all of them. The table lists 37,000 or so clones, around 40% of them singletons. Time point specified: after neoadjuvant nivolumab, at surgical resection. Specimen: tumor tissue, collected after nivolumab (anti-PD-1) treatment. These receptors came from a person aged 40-85 years with oral cavity squamous cell carcinoma.

The chain joins TRBV27 to TRBJ2-1; no firm D call. CDR1 is MNHEY, CDR2 SMNVEV, per germline (reference sequence). The CDR3 loop spans 15 amino acids. V was clipped by 2 bases and J by 7 bases, with 15 bases between them. The CDR3 nucleotides are TGTGCCAGCAGTTTAATTCCCCCCGACGGGAATGAGCAGTTCTTC. This encodes CASSLIPPDGNEQFF.

This clone was detected a few times. The chain uses TRBV30 and TRBJ2-7, with D possibly matching TRBD1 (5 bases). Germline V gene data show CDR1 as GTSNPN and CDR2 as SVGIG (reference sequence). CDR3 length: 12 amino acids. The V and J ends lost 2 bases and 5 bases respectively, with 10 bases between them. In DNA form, the CDR3 reads TGTGCCTGGAGTCCCGCGACAGACGAGCAGTACTTC. Translated, it gives CAWSPATDEQYF.

This clone has only a few counts. V usage is TRBV25-1 and J usage is TRBJ2-7; 10 positions agree with TRBD2. CDR1 MGHDK and CDR2 SYGVNS come from the germline V gene. CDR3 length: 15 residues. Trimming at V came to 5 bases and at J to 4 bases, leaving 8 bases not matched to a gene. CDR3 DNA: TGTGCCAGCAGTAATATAGCGGGAGGTGTATACGAGCAGTACTTC. It specifies CASSNIAGGVYEQYF.

This clone is medium-sized in the sample. This chain connects TRBV29-1 to TRBJ2-7; maybe TRBD1 (6 bases). Germline CDR1 SQVTM, CDR2 ANQGSEA. There are 13 residues in the CDR3. Between the trimmed V and J ends, which lost 6 bases and 2 bases, there was a span of 14 bases. CDR3 DNA sequence: TGCAGCGTAACGGGACACGAACCCTACGAGCAGTACTTC. Its protein is CSVTGHEPYEQYF.

The genes are TRBV18 and TRBJ2-1; 11 bases are shared with TRBD2. The CDR3 sequence is 16 residues long. The junction had 10 bases not matched to a gene; V was cut back by 4 bases and J by 8 bases. The germline CDR1 and CDR2 sequences are KGHSH and LQKENI. Here the CDR3 reads CASSLILAGAQDEQFF. As DNA, the CDR3 is TGTGCCAGCTCACTTATACTAGCGGGGGCGCAGGATGAGCAGTTCTTC.

The chain couples TRBV27 to TRBJ2-7, with D perhaps TRBD1 (6 bases). The V gene lost 3 bases and the J gene lost 4 bases, with 10 bases spanning the gap. In germline, CDR1 is MNHEY, CDR2 SMNVEV (reference sequence). The CDR3 length is 13 residues. This CDR3 reads CASSFLQGYEQYF. CDR3 in DNA: TGTGCCAGCAGTTTTTTACAGGGATACGAGCAGTACTTC.

The chain combines TRBV9 with TRBJ1-2, with no clear D. The V end was cut by 4 bases, the J end by 8 bases, with 15 bases between. Looked up from germline, CDR1 is SGDLS and CDR2 is YYNGEE. This CDR3 is 13 amino acids long. CDR3 coding DNA: TGTGCCAGCAGCTCTAGGTTGGGTTACGGCTACACCTTC. Amino acid sequence: CASSSRLGYGYTF.

In DNA form, the CDR3 reads TGTGCCAGCAGTTTAAACAGGGTGTCTGGCTACACCTTC. Protein sequence: CASSLNRVSGYTF. The J gene is TRBJ1-2, the V gene TRBV28, with TRBD1 as a possible D gene (6 bases). CDR1 and CDR2 (germline): MDHEN, SYDVKM. Trimming stripped 2 bases from V and 7 bases from J, with 11 bases between. The CDR3 totals 13 residues.

The J gene is TRBJ2-7, the V gene TRBV30; tentative D call: TRBD2 (6 bases). The V gene lost 2 bases and the J gene lost 1 base, with 21 bases spanning the gap. The CDR3 has 17 residues. The germline CDR1 and CDR2 sequences are GTSNPN and SVGIG (reference sequence). The CDR3 is CAWSPSGEAALSYEQYF. CDR3 nucleotides: TGTGCCTGGAGTCCCTCTGGGGAGGCGGCTCTATCCTACGAGCAGTACTTC. The full variable domain, its missing parts supplied by reference TRBV30 and TRBJ2-7, is SQTIHQWPATLVQPVGSPLSLECTVEGTSNPNLYWYRQAAGRGLQLLFYSVGIGQISSEVPQNLSASRPQDRQFILSSKKLLLSDSGFYLCAWSPSGEAALSYEQYFGPGTRLTVT.

In DNA, the CDR3 is TGTGCCACCAGCAGAGATAGGGCAGATACGCAGTATTTT. Protein sequence: CATSRDRADTQYF. This sequence joins TRBV15 and TRBJ2-3, with no clear D. Trimming took off 0 bases at V and 4 bases at J, with 5 bases between the two ends. The CDR3 length is 13 residues. CDR1 is LNHNV and CDR2 is YYDKDF in the germline V gene (reference sequence).

The chain has TRBV5-1 and TRBJ1-1, with unresolved D. The V gene lost 4 bases and the J gene lost 0 bases, with 16 bases spanning the gap. The germline V gene has CDR1 SGHRS and CDR2 YFSETQ. The CDR3 is 16 residues long. CDR3 in amino acids: CASSVAAGIVNTEAFF. Here the CDR3 DNA reads TGCGCCAGCAGCGTAGCTGCCGGGATCGTGAACACTGAAGCTTTCTTT.

The chain is built from TRBV7-8 and TRBJ2-7, with D perhaps matching TRBD1 or TRBD2 (7 bases each). Germline V gene data show CDR1 as SGHVS and CDR2 as FQNEAQ. This CDR3 contains 15 residues. The germline V and J ends were trimmed by 5 bases and 5 bases, with 19 bases remaining between them. The CDR3 here is CASSSGTGDYDEQYF. DNA of the CDR3: TGTGCCAGCAGCAGTGGCACAGGGGACTACGACGAGCAGTACTTC. Supplemented by reference TRBV7-8 and TRBJ2-7, the full variable domain reads GAGVSQSPRYKVAKRGQDVALRCDPISGHVSLFWYQQALGQGPEFLTYFQNEAQLDKSGLPSDRFFAERPEGSVSTLKIQRTQQEDSAVYLCASSSGTGDYDEQYFGPGTRLTVT.

The chain has TRBV15 and TRBJ1-2; D gene uncertain. V was clipped by 0 bases and J by 3 bases, with 8 bases between them. CDR1 LNHNV and CDR2 YYDKDF come from the germline V gene (reference sequence). The CDR3 sequence is 14 residues long. As DNA, the CDR3 is TGTGCCACCAGCAGAGATCTCATGGACTATGGCTACACCTTC. This codes for CATSRDLMDYGYTF.

This clone was seen once. The V call is TRBV7-6, the J call TRBJ1-5, with 7 bases identical to TRBD1. The CDR3 is 15 residues long. Germline V gene lookup returns CDR1 SGHVS and CDR2 FNYEAQ. V was clipped by 5 bases and J by 2 bases; unmatched bases: 6. CDR3 nucleotide sequence: TGTGCCAGCAGCCTACGGACAGGCGGCAATCAGCCCCAGCATTTT. Protein sequence: CASSLRTGGNQPQHF. Using reference TRBV7-6 and TRBJ1-5 for the parts outside the CDR3, the full variable domain is GAGVSQSPRYKVTKRGQDVALRCDPISGHVSLYWYRQALGQGPEFLTYFNYEAQQDKSGLPNDRFSAERPEGSISTLTIQRTEQRDSAMYRCASSLRTGGNQPQHFGDGTRLSIL.

This chain links TRBV10-1 with TRBJ1-1, with unresolved D. The CDR3 runs 13 residues. Trimming took 0 bases from V and 3 from J, leaving 5 bases between them. The germline gives CDR1 WNHNN, CDR2 SYGVQD (reference sequence). The CDR3 here is CASSESIYTEAFF. CDR3 coding DNA: TGCGCCAGCAGTGAGTCGATCTACACTGAAGCTTTCTTT.

V gene TRBV30 combines with J gene TRBJ2-7, with D unresolved. CDR3 size: 13 residues. Germline V gene lookup returns CDR1 GTSNPN and CDR2 SVGIG (reference sequence). V was trimmed by 3 bases and J by 3 bases, leaving 12 bases between them. As DNA, the CDR3 is TGTGCCTGGAGCCCCAGGTTGGACTACGAGCAGTACTTC. This encodes CAWSPRLDYEQYF.

The chain couples TRBV5-1 to TRBJ2-2; the match to TRBD2 covers 10 bases. Looked up from germline, CDR1 is SGHRS and CDR2 is YFSETQ. The CDR3 is 19 amino acids. Trimming took 4 bases from V and 1 from J; bases not matched to a gene: 13. CDR3 nucleotides: TGCGCCAGCAGCCAGCGAGTAGCGGGAGGTCGGATGAACACCGGGGAGCTGTTTTTT. The encoded protein is CASSQRVAGGRMNTGELFF.